The clone carrying this T cell receptor (beta chain) was seen only once. At one boundary the junction diverges from the germline segment, which might be a read error. This sample stems from a study of blood T cells in healthy people across ages. Combining a sample-barcoded 5' primer with a J-beta primer mix, a second PCR ran for roughly 6 to 12 cycles. TCRdb itself ran the 5' RACE reads through MiXCR, one entry per CDR3 protein. The sample contains some 1.5 million distinct CDR3 sequences, roughly 28% of which appear only once. The sample consisted of blood. The TCR was taken from a woman between 25 and 40 years old in good health.

The CDR3 loop reads CTTSPTQGLANQPQHF. CDR3 in DNA: TGTACCACCAGTCCAACACAGGGATTGGCCAATCAGCCCCAGCATTTT. The V call is TRBV24-1, the J call TRBJ1-5; D might be TRBD1 (6 bases). This CDR3 has 16 amino acids. Germline V gene data show CDR1 as KGHDR and CDR2 as SFDVKD.